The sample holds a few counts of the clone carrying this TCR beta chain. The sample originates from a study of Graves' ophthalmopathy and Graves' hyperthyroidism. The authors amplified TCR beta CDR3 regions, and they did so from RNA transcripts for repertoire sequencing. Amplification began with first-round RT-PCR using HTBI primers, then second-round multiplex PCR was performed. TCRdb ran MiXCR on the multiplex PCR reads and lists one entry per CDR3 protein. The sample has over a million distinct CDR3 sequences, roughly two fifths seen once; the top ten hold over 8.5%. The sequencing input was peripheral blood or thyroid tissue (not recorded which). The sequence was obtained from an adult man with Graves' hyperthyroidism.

DNA for the CDR3: TGTGCCAGCTCAGAGACCGGGACAGGGCTGAGAGAGCAGTACTTC. Translated: CASSETGTGLREQYF. V gene TRBV15 combines with J gene TRBJ2-7; 9 bases fit TRBD1. The CDR3 runs to 15 residues. Germline CDR1 is LNHNV and CDR2 is YYDKDF (reference sequence). Germline trimming cut 10 bases from V and 7 bases from J; bases unmatched to any gene: 17.